The 31 T cell receptor beta chains in this list originate from one sample, sequenced in a study of blood T cell repertoires in COVID-19. TCRdb's table, derived via immunoSEQ multiplex PCR, lists solely in-frame clones and lacks some. The table has 50,000 to 70,000 clones, around three quarters seen once; the top ten hold approximately 3%. Source material: peripheral blood. These receptors all come from a man between 60 and 70 years old with acute or convalescent COVID-19.

This chain links TRBV19 with TRBJ1-2, with a tentative D call TRBD1 (5 bases). Trimming left V 2 bases short and J 1 base short, with 20 bases between. The CDR3 extends over 18 amino acids. Germline-derived CDR1 and CDR2 are LNHDA and SQIVND (reference sequence). The CDR3 coding sequence is TGTGCCAGTAGTATATCCCGACAGTCAGTTCGGATTAACTATGGCTACACCTTC. Encoded protein: CASSISRQSVRINYGYTF.

The rearrangement joins TRBV19 to TRBJ1-4; D is undetermined. The CDR3 contains 14 residues. Germline values: CDR1 LNHDA, CDR2 SQIVND (reference sequence). The CDR3 loop is CASSLVTSNEKLFF. The CDR3 nucleotides are TGTGCTTCAAGTTTGGTGACAAGTAATGAAAAACTGTTTTTT.

CDR3 coding DNA: TGCGCCAGCAGCTTGTCTGGGGGCTCAGGAAACACCATATATTTT. This translates into CASSLSGGSGNTIYF. The chain carries TRBV5-1 and TRBJ1-3; D possibly corresponds to TRBD1 (6 bases). The CDR3 covers 15 residues. Germline V gene sequence: CDR1 SGHRS, CDR2 YFSETQ. V was cut by 1 base and J by 4 bases, with 12 bases left in between.

The chain employs TRBV4-1 and TRBJ2-5; 8 nucleotides agree with TRBD2. V trimming: 5 bases; J trimming: 5 bases; junction bases outside the gene matches: 13. The CDR3 spans 16 residues. Germline assignment: CDR1 MGHRA and CDR2 YSYEKL. The CDR3 loop is CASSATFGGGRETQYF. The CDR3 DNA is TGCGCCAGCAGCGCTACCTTCGGGGGGGGACGGGAGACCCAGTACTTC.

As regards this clone: Its ends do not fully match the called genes, so a read error is possible. The J gene is TRBJ1-2, the V gene TRBV2, with a tentative D call TRBD1 (5 bases). This CDR3 region has 13 residues. Germline V gene data show CDR1 as SNHLY and CDR2 as FYNNEI. CDR3 sequence reads: CASSDTGAYGYTF. In DNA, the CDR3 is TGTGCCAGCAGTGACACAGGAGCCTATGGGTACACCTTC.

The V and J genes are TRBV15 and TRBJ1-3, with 7 nucleotides matching TRBD1. V shed 6 bases, J shed 0 bases, and the junction held 11 bases outside the gene matches. The CDR3 spans 17 residues. Germline loops: CDR1 LNHNV, CDR2 YYDKDF (reference sequence). DNA for the CDR3: TGTGCCACCAGAAGTCCGGGACAGCTGTACTCTGGAAACACCATATATTTT. Its protein is CATRSPGQLYSGNTIYF.

This clone has a handful of counts. The chain has TRBV28 and TRBJ1-6, with 9 bases matching TRBD1. The CDR3 has 14 residues. J was trimmed by 11 bases and V by 5 bases; bases with no gene match: 7. Germline V gives CDR1 MDHEN, CDR2 SYDVKM. The CDR3 bases are TGTGCCAGCAGTCCGGGACAGGGCGGACCACCCCTCCACTTT. Translated, it gives CASSPGQGGPPLHF.

The CDR3 loop is CASSDSSQVGEQYF. For the CDR3, the DNA is TGTGCCAGCAGTGACTCATCGCAGGTGGGCGAGCAGTACTTC. This sequence joins TRBV2 and TRBJ2-7; unclear D gene. The length of the CDR3 is 14 residues. Trimming stripped 3 bases from V and 6 bases from J, with 15 bases between. Germline CDR1 reads SNHLY; CDR2 reads FYNNEI.

This clone was seen once. The rearrangement joins TRBV23-1 to TRBJ2-7; no clear D gene. TRBV23-1 has ORF status, its function being uncertain. The CDR3 sequence is 16 residues long. The ends were cut back, 0 bases at V and 0 bases at J, with 12 bases in the middle. DNA of the CDR3: TGCGCCAGCAGTCAATCGTTTCCTTGGAGCTCCTACGAGCAGTACTTC. Its protein product is CASSQSFPWSSYEQYF.

The chain employs TRBV19 and TRBJ1-2; 8 nucleotides agree with TRBD1. This CDR3 is 15 amino acids long. Germline trimming cut 4 bases from V and 2 bases from J; bases unmatched to any gene: 6. Germline CDR1 reads LNHDA; CDR2 reads SQIVND (reference sequence). CDR3 DNA sequence: TGTGCCAGTAGTAGGATTACAGGGGGAAACTATGGCTACACCTTC. It encodes CASSRITGGNYGYTF.

The rearrangement links TRBV11-3 to TRBJ2-5; 9 positions agree with TRBD2. This CDR3 is 15 amino acids long. Trimming took 3 bases from V and 2 from J; bases not matched to a gene: 4. From germline, CDR1 is SGHNT and CDR2 YENEEA. The CDR3 loop is CASSLTAGGQETQYF. For the CDR3, the DNA is TGTGCCAGCAGCTTGACCGCGGGGGGGCAAGAGACCCAGTACTTC.

This clone was seen a few times. The chain is built from TRBV30 and TRBJ1-1; no reliable D call. The CDR3 is made up of 12 amino acids. Germline CDR1 reads GTSNPN; CDR2 reads SVGIG (reference sequence). Trimming stripped 0 bases from V and 4 bases from J, with 6 bases between. The CDR3 DNA sequence: TGTGCCTGGAGTGTGAGGGTCACTGAAGCTTTCTTT. Protein sequence: CAWSVRVTEAFF.

V and J are TRBV23-1 and TRBJ2-7; 7 nucleotides align to TRBD1. TRBV23-1 is flagged as an ORF with uncertain function. This CDR3 has 16 residues. The V and J ends lost 0 bases and 2 bases, in that order; junction bases with no gene match: 7. This chain's CDR3 is CASSQSVGGETYEQYF. The CDR3 bases are TGCGCCAGCAGTCAATCGGTAGGGGGCGAGACCTACGAGCAGTACTTC.

The chain is built from TRBV5-4 and TRBJ2-3, with 9 nucleotides matching TRBD1. This CDR3 is built from 14 residues. Germline values: CDR1 SGHNT, CDR2 YYREEE (reference sequence). Trimming at V came to 6 bases and at J to 5 bases, leaving 7 bases not matched to a gene. In DNA form, the CDR3 reads TGTGCCAGCACCACGACAGGGGGTAAAGATACGCAGTATTTT. Protein: CASTTTGGKDTQYF.

The V gene is TRBV20-1, the J gene TRBJ2-1; maybe TRBD2 (6 bases). Germline lookup yields CDR1 DFQATT and CDR2 SNEGSKA (reference sequence). The CDR3 runs 14 residues. V lost 3 bases and J lost 3, with 12 bases in between. CDR3 nucleotides: TGCAGTGCTAGTATCGGGGGAAGCTACAATGAGCAGTTCTTC. Encoded protein: CSASIGGSYNEQFF.

The chain employs TRBV7-2 and TRBJ1-1; 8 bases agree with TRBD1. Germline V gene lookup returns CDR1 SGHTA and CDR2 FQGNSA. The J segment lost 8 bases and the V segment lost 3 bases, leaving 5 bases of the junction unmatched. The CDR3 extends over 13 amino acids. The CDR3 reads CASSFSRTGEAFF. Here the CDR3 DNA reads TGTGCCAGCAGCTTTTCTCGGACAGGGGAAGCTTTCTTT.

The rearrangement links TRBV18 to TRBJ2-5; 10 bases are a match to TRBD1. Looked up from germline, CDR1 is KGHSH and CDR2 is LQKENI. The J segment lost 5 bases and the V segment lost 6 bases, leaving 9 bases of the junction unmatched. There are 15 residues in the CDR3. DNA for the CDR3: TGTGCCAGCTCTCAAACGACAGGGGGCCTTGAGACCCAGTACTTC. Amino acids: CASSQTTGGLETQYF.

The chain has TRBV18 and TRBJ1-1; 10 positions agree with TRBD1. The germline CDR1 and CDR2 sequences are KGHSH and LQKENI. The CDR3 totals 17 residues. V shed 4 bases and J 0 bases; nucleotides not matched to a gene: 8. The CDR3 nucleotides read TGTGCCAGCTCACTTACGGGACAGGGGTCTCTGAACACTGAAGCTTTCTTT. Translating gives CASSLTGQGSLNTEAFF.

V gene TRBV6-5 combines with J gene TRBJ2-7, with D maybe TRBD2 (6 bases). Germline V gene lookup returns CDR1 MNHEY and CDR2 SVGAGI. V was clipped by 7 bases and J by 5 bases, with 12 bases between them. This CDR3 region has 12 residues. As DNA, the CDR3 is TGTGCCAGCAAGCTGGAGGGGAACGAGCAGTACTTC. Its translation: CASKLEGNEQYF.

This clone was observed a handful of times. V and J are TRBV9 and TRBJ2-7; 12 nucleotides align to TRBD1. Germline V CDR1 and CDR2: SGDLS, YYNGEE. Trimming at V came to 4 bases and at J to 3 bases, leaving 11 bases not matched to a gene. This CDR3 comprises 17 residues. The CDR3 reads CASSHQAGQGALYEQYF. The CDR3 DNA is TGTGCCAGCAGCCATCAAGCGGGACAGGGGGCTCTCTACGAGCAGTACTTC.

The chain combines TRBV30 with TRBJ2-3; no clear D. The CDR3 sequence is 13 residues long. The germline V and J ends were trimmed by 5 bases and 4 bases, with 13 bases remaining between them. Germline V gene lookup returns CDR1 GTSNPN and CDR2 SVGIG (reference sequence). CDR3 residues: CAWLLESPDTQYF. CDR3 coding DNA: TGTGCCTGGTTACTTGAGTCTCCAGATACGCAGTATTTT. The whole variable domain, remainder taken from reference TRBV30 and TRBJ2-3, is SQTIHQWPATLVQPVGSPLSLECTVEGTSNPNLYWYRQAAGRGLQLLFYSVGIGQISSEVPQNLSASRPQDRQFILSSKKLLLSDSGFYLCAWLLESPDTQYFGPGTRLTVL.

This clone was seen a few times. The CDR3 DNA reads TGTGCCAGCAGCGCTAGGATAATTCGGACAGGAGACAATGAGCAGTTCTTC. Residues: CASSARIIRTGDNEQFF. The genes are TRBV7-9 and TRBJ2-1; 7 positions match TRBD1. Germline assignment: CDR1 SEHNR and CDR2 FQNEAQ (reference sequence). The CDR3 has 17 residues. The V segment lost 5 bases and the J segment 5 bases; nucleotides outside the gene matches: 15.

The gene calls are TRBV7-6 and TRBJ2-1, with 15 bases identical to TRBD2. The V and J ends lost 5 bases and 0 bases, in that order; junction bases with no gene match: 5. The CDR3 totals 18 residues. Germline V CDR1 and CDR2: SGHVS, FNYEAQ. The CDR3 is CASSHGTSGGSSYNEQFF. CDR3 DNA sequence: TGTGCCAGCAGCCACGGGACTAGCGGGGGGAGCTCCTACAATGAGCAGTTCTTC.

This clone has only a few counts. The V and J genes are TRBV3-1 (or the pseudogene TRBV3-2) and TRBJ1-5; 9 bases line up with TRBD1. CDR3 length equals 13 residues. V lost 6 bases to trimming and J lost 4 bases; unmatched junction nucleotides: 1. From germline, CDR1 is LGHDT and CDR2 YNNKEL (reference sequence). The CDR3 coding sequence is TGTGCCAGCAGGGACAGGGGTAATCAGCCCCAGCATTTT. This codes for CASRDRGNQPQHF.

This chain's CDR3 is CASSLGDTARREQYF. Written as DNA, the CDR3 is TGTGCCAGCAGCCTGGGGGACACCGCACGAAGGGAGCAGTACTTC. V and J are TRBV5-6 and TRBJ2-7; D is possibly TRBD1 (6 bases). Looked up from germline, CDR1 is SGHDT and CDR2 is YYEEEE. The CDR3 loop spans 15 amino acids. The V end lost 4 bases, the J end lost 7 bases, and 21 bases lay between the germline ends. Combining the CDR3 with reference TRBV5-6 and TRBJ2-7 gives the whole variable domain DAGVTQSPTHLIKTRGQQVTLRCSPKSGHDTVSWYQQALGQGPQFIFQYYEEEERQRGNFPDRFSGHQFPNYSSELNVNALLLGDSALYLCASSLGDTARREQYFGPGTRLTVT.

The chain has TRBV29-1 and TRBJ2-7; the match to TRBD1 covers 8 bases. V was clipped by 6 bases and J by 0 bases; unmatched bases: 10. Per the germline V gene, CDR1 is SQVTM and CDR2 is ANQGSEA. The CDR3 sequence is 15 residues long. The CDR3 coding sequence is TGCAGCGTGAACCCCGGGACAGGAGCCTCCTACGAGCAGTACTTC. It translates to CSVNPGTGASYEQYF.

The rearrangement joins TRBV5-1 to TRBJ1-2, with D possibly being TRBD1 (6 bases). The CDR3 runs 14 residues. Trimming took 1 base from V and 8 from J, leaving 15 bases between them. Germline CDR1 reads SGHRS; CDR2 reads YFSETQ. As DNA, the CDR3 is TGCGCCAGCAGCTTGTCGGGGCGACAGGAGGGCTACACCTTC. This codes for CASSLSGRQEGYTF.

This sequence joins TRBV19 and TRBJ1-6, with D uncertain. This CDR3 is built from 15 residues. CDR1 is LNHDA and CDR2 is SQIVND in the germline V gene (reference sequence). Trimming cost V 1 base and J 10 bases, with 14 bases left between them. The CDR3 DNA sequence: TGTGCCAGTAGTATAGCGGGCGGGGTTGGCTCACCCCTCCACTTT. Protein product: CASSIAGGVGSPLHF. Based on the CDR3 plus reference TRBV19 and TRBJ1-6, the full variable domain is DGGITQSPKYLFRKEGQNVTLSCEQNLNHDAMYWYRQDPGQGLRLIYYSQIVNDFQKGDIAEGYSVSREKKESFPLTVTSAQKNPTAFYLCASSIAGGVGSPLHFGNGTRLTVT.

The V and J genes are TRBV21-1 and TRBJ1-1; the DNA was not used to check the table's D call, TRBD1. TRBV21-1 is labeled a pseudogene. The CDR3 has 12 residues. CDR3 coding DNA: TGTGCCAGCAGCTCTGGACAGAATGAAGCTTTCTTT. Its translation: CASSSGQNEAFF.

This chain links TRBV6-5 with TRBJ1-2, with D perhaps matching TRBD1 (6 bases). The V gene's germline CDR1 is MNHEY and CDR2 SVGAGI. This CDR3 has 13 residues. The germline V and J ends were trimmed by 6 bases and 4 bases, with 12 bases remaining between them. The CDR3: CASSANRAYGYTF. The CDR3 nucleotides are TGTGCCAGCAGCGCTAACAGGGCCTATGGCTACACCTTC.

The genes are TRBV18 and TRBJ2-2; TRBD2 is a possible D gene (6 bases). The CDR3 consists of 16 residues. V was pared by 5 bases and J by 2 bases, with 15 bases between. The germline CDR1 and CDR2 sequences are KGHSH and LQKENI. The CDR3 DNA follows: TGTGCCAGCTCAGGGGAGGCAGGACGTAACACCGGGGAGCTGTTTTTT. Amino acids: CASSGEAGRNTGELFF. Full variable domain (outside the CDR3, taken from reference TRBV18 and TRBJ2-2): NAGVMQNPRHLVRRRGQEARLRCSPMKGHSHVYWYRQLPEEGLKFMVYLQKENIIDESGMPKERFSAEFPKEGPSILRIQQVVRGDSAAYFCASSGEAGRNTGELFFGEGSRLTVL.